This T cell receptor beta chain was captured by sequencing in a study of T-cell reconstitution after alpha-beta-depleted transplantation in children. Construction of the TCRbeta library involved unique molecular identifiers. TCRdb fed the PCR reads into MiXCR, producing one record per CDR3 protein. The table lists about 400,000 distinct CDR3 sequences, 20% of them singletons. Germline-derived CDR1 and CDR2 are SQVTM and ANQGSEA. The CDR3 totals 14 residues. V dropped 1 base and J dropped 3 bases, with 12 bases sitting between them. This clonotype showed up many times. Sample: PBMCs from the stem cell graft donor, taken from the stem cell graft. The chain joins TRBV29-1 to TRBJ1-1, with D possibly TRBD1 on 5 matching bases. This TCR derives from a human donor who donated a stem cell graft to a child with acute myeloid leukemia. CDR3 sequence (DNA): TGCAGCGTTGAAGCGAGGGGAGGCGACACTGAAGCTTTCTTT. It is translated as CSVEARGGDTEAFF. Full variable domain (remainder filled in from reference TRBV29-1 and TRBJ1-1): SAVISQKPSRDICQRGTSLTIQCQVDSQVTMMFWYRQQPGQSLTLIATANQGSEATYESGFVIDKFPISRPNLTFSTLTVSNMSPEDSSIYLCSVEARGGDTEAFFGQGTRLTVV.